Each of the 2 T cell receptor beta chains below was sequenced from the same sample in a study of blood T cell repertoires in COVID-19 (dated by TCRdb to 2019 to 2021). Library preparation was by the immunoSEQ multiplex PCR assay. TCRdb obtained this table from immuneACCESS and retained in-frame rearrangements with V and J assigned. These tables miss some clones; where compared with another copy, unresolved V genes account for less than half of the shortfall, and the remainder is unexplained. In this sample the table shows some 74,000 clones, about 72% of which occur a single time. The ten largest clones capture roughly 15% of the sample. The sequencing sample was made of peripheral blood. These TCRs come from a man between 65 and 85 years old with active or convalescent COVID-19.

This chain joins TRBV2 and TRBJ1-5; TRBD1 is a possible D gene (6 bases). CDR1 and CDR2 (germline): SNHLY, FYNNEI. The germline V and J ends were trimmed by 5 bases and 3 bases, with 14 bases remaining between them. The CDR3 contains 15 residues. The CDR3 region has the DNA TGTGCCAGCAGTTTCGAGGGGGTAAACAATCAGCCCCAGCATTTT. It is translated as CASSFEGVNNQPQHF.

The chain combines TRBV11-3 with TRBJ2-3; TRBD2 agrees at 12 bases. The CDR3 is 15 residues long. V shed 1 base, J shed 6 bases, and the junction held 2 bases outside the gene matches. Germline V gene data show CDR1 as SGHNT and CDR2 as YENEEA. The CDR3 here is CASSLALAGGDTQYF. Written as DNA, the CDR3 is TGTGCCAGCAGCTTAGCCCTAGCGGGGGGGGATACGCAGTATTTT. Full variable domain (outside the CDR3, taken from reference TRBV11-3 and TRBJ2-3): EAGVVQSPRYKIIEKKQPVAFWCNPISGHNTLYWYLQNLGQGPELLIRYENEEAVDDSQLPKDRFSAERLKGVDSTLKIQPAELGDSAVYLCASSLALAGGDTQYFGPGTRLTVL.